The T cell receptor (beta chain) under discussion was sequenced for a study of vaccination and CD4 T cells after COVID-19. Trimming removed 7 bases from V and 1 base from J, with 8 bases in between. The CDR3 loop spans 14 amino acids. The germline V gene encodes CDR1 MNHNS and CDR2 SASEGT. Treatment meaning: approximately nine-day PBMC culture with coronavirus spike peptide pools or control peptides (ViraFEST assay). Researchers collected the unexposed donor's CD4+ T cells before the COVID-19 pandemic (2011-2018). In its sample, this clonotype ranks as medium-sized. The antigen remains unidentified. Scientists ran DNA taken from cultured CD4+ T cells through the Oncomine TCR Beta short-read assay for sequencing. One entry per CDR3 protein results from TCRdb running MiXCR on the PCR reads. The profile shows thousands of distinct CDR3 sequences, 15% to 20% of them singletons.

The sequenced material came from CD4+ T cells from blood, cultured in vitro. The chain has TRBV6-1 and TRBJ2-6, with D tentatively TRBD1 (5 bases). This TCR was sampled from a human donor in good health. DNA of the CDR3: TGTGCCAGCATGGCAGGGTCTGGGGCCAACGTCCTGACTTTC. Amino acid sequence: CASMAGSGANVLTF.